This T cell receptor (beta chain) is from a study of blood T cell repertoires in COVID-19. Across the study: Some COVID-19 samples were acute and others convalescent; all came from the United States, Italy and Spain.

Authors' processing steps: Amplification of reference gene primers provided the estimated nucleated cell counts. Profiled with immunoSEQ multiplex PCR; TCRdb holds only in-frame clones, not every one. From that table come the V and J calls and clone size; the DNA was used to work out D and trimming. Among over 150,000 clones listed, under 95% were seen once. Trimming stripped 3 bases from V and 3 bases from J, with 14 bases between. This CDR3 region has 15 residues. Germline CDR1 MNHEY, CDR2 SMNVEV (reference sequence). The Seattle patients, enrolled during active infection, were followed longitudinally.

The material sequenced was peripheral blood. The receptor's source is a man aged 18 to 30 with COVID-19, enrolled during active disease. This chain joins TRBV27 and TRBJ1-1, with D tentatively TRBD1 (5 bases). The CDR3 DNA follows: TGTGCCAGCAGTTTGTCGGCAGGGATAGACACTGAAGCTTTCTTT. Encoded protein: CASSLSAGIDTEAFF.